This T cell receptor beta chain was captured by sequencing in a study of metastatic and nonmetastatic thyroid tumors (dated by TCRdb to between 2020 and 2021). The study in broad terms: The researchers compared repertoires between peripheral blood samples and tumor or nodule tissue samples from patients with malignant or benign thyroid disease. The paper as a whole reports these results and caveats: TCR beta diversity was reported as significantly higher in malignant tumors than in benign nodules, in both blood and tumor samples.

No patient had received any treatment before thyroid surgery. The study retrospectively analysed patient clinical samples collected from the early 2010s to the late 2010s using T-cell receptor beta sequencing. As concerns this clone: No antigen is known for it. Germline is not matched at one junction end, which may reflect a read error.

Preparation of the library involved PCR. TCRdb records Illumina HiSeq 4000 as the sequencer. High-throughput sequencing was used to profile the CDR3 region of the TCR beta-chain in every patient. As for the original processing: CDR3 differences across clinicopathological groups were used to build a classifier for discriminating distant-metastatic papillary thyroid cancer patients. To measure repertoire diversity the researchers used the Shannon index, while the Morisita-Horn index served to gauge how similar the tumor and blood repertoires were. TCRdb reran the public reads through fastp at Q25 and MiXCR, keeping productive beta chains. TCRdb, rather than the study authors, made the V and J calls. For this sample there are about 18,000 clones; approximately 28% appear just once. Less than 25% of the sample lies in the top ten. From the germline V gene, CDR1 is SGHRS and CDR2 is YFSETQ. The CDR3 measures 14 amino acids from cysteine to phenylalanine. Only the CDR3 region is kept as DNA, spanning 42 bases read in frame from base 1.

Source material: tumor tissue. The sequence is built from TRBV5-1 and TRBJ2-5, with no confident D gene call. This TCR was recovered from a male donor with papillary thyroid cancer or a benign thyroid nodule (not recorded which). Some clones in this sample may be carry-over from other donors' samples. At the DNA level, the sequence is TGCGCCAGTAGCTTGGTACCTGGTAAAGAGGCCCAGTACTTC. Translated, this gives CASSLVPGKEAQYF.